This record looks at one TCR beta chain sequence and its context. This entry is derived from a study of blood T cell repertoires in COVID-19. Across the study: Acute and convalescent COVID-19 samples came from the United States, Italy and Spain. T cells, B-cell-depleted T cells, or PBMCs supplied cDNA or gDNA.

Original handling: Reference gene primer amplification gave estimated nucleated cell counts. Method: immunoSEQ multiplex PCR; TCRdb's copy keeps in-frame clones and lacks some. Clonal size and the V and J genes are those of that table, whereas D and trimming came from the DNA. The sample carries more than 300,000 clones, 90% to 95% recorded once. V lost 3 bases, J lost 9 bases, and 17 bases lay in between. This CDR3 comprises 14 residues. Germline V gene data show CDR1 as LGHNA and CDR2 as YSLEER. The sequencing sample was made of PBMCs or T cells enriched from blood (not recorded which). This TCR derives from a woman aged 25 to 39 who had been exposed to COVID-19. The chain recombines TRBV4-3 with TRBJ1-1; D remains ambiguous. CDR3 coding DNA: TGCGCCAGCAGCCAGGAATACAACGGGAGGAAAGCTTTCTTT. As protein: CASSQEYNGRKAFF.